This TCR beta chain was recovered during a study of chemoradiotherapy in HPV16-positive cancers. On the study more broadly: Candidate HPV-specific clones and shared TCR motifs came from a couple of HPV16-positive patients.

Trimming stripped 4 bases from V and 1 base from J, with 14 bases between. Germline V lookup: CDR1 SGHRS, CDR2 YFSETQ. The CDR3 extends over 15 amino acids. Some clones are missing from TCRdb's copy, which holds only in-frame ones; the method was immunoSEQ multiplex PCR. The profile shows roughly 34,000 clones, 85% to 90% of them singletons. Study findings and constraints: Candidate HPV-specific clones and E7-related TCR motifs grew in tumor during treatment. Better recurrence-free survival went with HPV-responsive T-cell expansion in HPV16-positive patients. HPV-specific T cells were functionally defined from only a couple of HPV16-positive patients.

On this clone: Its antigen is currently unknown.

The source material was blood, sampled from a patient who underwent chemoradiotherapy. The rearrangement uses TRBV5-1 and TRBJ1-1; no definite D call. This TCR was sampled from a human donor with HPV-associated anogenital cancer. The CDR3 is CASSPGWGGNTEAFF. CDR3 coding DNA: TGCGCCAGCAGCCCTGGGTGGGGTGGGAACACTGAAGCTTTCTTT.